The 9 T cell receptor beta chains in this list originate from one sample, sequenced in a study of blood T cell repertoires in COVID-19. Only in-frame clones appear in the TCRdb table, and some are missing; sequencing was by immunoSEQ multiplex PCR. The repertoire consists of just over 650,000 clones, with approximately 90% occurring once and the leading ten covering under 0.3%. The sample was peripheral blood. Receptor source: a woman aged 18-29 years with acute or convalescent COVID-19.

This chain uses TRBV5-6 with TRBJ2-1, with D perhaps matching TRBD2 (7 bases). Trimming took 4 bases from V and 1 from J, leaving 12 bases between them. CDR3 size: 15 residues. CDR1 is SGHDT and CDR2 is YYEEEE in the germline V gene. CDR3 sequence reads: CASSVRGRSYNEQFF. Here the CDR3 DNA reads TGTGCCAGCAGCGTGCGGGGGCGATCCTACAATGAGCAGTTCTTC.

The genes are TRBV12-3 or TRBV12-4 and TRBJ1-3; the D is unclear. V was clipped by 3 bases and J by 3 bases, with 3 bases between them. The CDR3 extends over 12 amino acids. As DNA, the CDR3 is TGTGCCAGCAGTTTTTATGGAAACACCATATATTTT. Protein product: CASSFYGNTIYF.

This clone was counted between two and nine times. The J gene is TRBJ1-4, the V gene TRBV24-1; D remains ambiguous. The length of the CDR3 is 18 residues. Germline CDR1 is KGHDR and CDR2 is SFDVKD. Trimming pared 0 bases from V and 0 bases from J, leaving 13 bases between. The CDR3 DNA reads as TGTGCCACCAGTGATTTGACGGACTGGGCTGCAACTAATGAAAAACTGTTTTTT. It translates to CATSDLTDWAATNEKLFF.

The chain uses TRBV25-1 and TRBJ1-4; 7 bases map to TRBD1. Germline V gene sequence: CDR1 MGHDK, CDR2 SYGVNS. The trim removed 11 bases at V and 8 bases at J, leaving 8 bases unmatched. The CDR3 loop spans 12 amino acids. The CDR3 loop is CASTGYREKLFF. The CDR3 bases are TGTGCCTCGACAGGGTATCGAGAAAAACTGTTTTTT.

This chain joins TRBV7-2 and TRBJ2-7; 9 bases agree with TRBD1. The CDR3 runs to 15 residues. The ends lost 6 bases at V and 3 bases at J; junction bases unmatched: 9. Looked up from germline, CDR1 is SGHTA and CDR2 is FQGNSA. The CDR3 is CASRMIGTGYYEQYF. CDR3 bases: TGTGCCAGCAGAATGATAGGGACAGGGTACTACGAGCAGTACTTC.

V is TRBV29-1 and J is TRBJ1-3; D is uncertain. Trimming removed 5 bases from V and 4 bases from J, with 12 bases in between. The germline CDR1 and CDR2 sequences are SQVTM and ANQGSEA. The CDR3 is 13 residues long. The CDR3 DNA sequence: TGCAGCGTTCAACCCCAGGTGGGAAACACCATATATTTT. It is translated as CSVQPQVGNTIYF.

The chain combines TRBV30 with TRBJ2-1; D may be TRBD1 (5 bases). CDR1 GTSNPN and CDR2 SVGIG come from the germline V gene (reference sequence). Trimming removed 2 bases from V and 9 bases from J, with 17 bases in between. CDR3 size: 14 residues. The CDR3 protein is CAWSPNPSRGEQFF. CDR3 DNA: TGTGCCTGGAGTCCCAATCCAAGTAGGGGTGAGCAGTTCTTC.

This chain connects TRBV12-5 to TRBJ2-5, with 8 bases lining up with TRBD2. Trimming took 3 bases from V and 4 from J; bases not matched to a gene: 10. The CDR3 consists of 16 residues. CDR1 is LGHNT and CDR2 is FRNRAP in the germline V gene. The CDR3 sequence: CASGFPVRGGSETQYF. The CDR3 DNA is TGTGCTAGTGGTTTCCCCGTCCGCGGGGGGTCAGAGACCCAGTACTTC.

The chain is built from TRBV3-1 (or the pseudogene TRBV3-2) and TRBJ2-7, with TRBD2 matching over 10 bases. The CDR3 extends over 13 amino acids. V lost 6 bases and J lost 5; bases outside the gene matches: 4. Germline CDR1 is LGHDT and CDR2 is YNNKEL (reference sequence). The CDR3 region is CASSTSGVHEQYF. DNA of the CDR3: TGTGCCAGCAGTACTAGCGGGGTCCACGAGCAGTACTTC.